This TCR beta chain was identified during a study of blood T cell repertoires in COVID-19. In the study overall: From T cells, B-cell-depleted T cells, or PBMCs came the material, which was cDNA or gDNA.

Trimming took off 4 bases at V and 7 bases at J, with 11 bases between the two ends. Germline V lookup: CDR1 MNHEY, CDR2 SVGEGT. The CDR3 spans 13 residues. In the original workflow: Counts of nucleated cells, estimated from reference gene primer amplification, were obtained. The table came from immunoSEQ multiplex PCR; TCRdb's copy has only in-frame clones and leaves some out. Clone size and V and J calls were adopted from that table, with D and trimming inferred from the DNA. The table shows roughly 120,000 clones, with about four fifths occurring only once. V and J are TRBV6-2 or TRBV6-3 and TRBJ2-4, with TRBD1 as a possible D gene (5 bases). The source material was peripheral blood. This receptor was identified in a human donor in a cohort sampled during active COVID-19. This CDR3 reads CASSSSTVNIQYF. The CDR3 region has the DNA TGTGCCAGCAGTTCCTCGACAGTCAACATTCAGTACTTC.